The 6 T cell receptor beta chains listed next were all sequenced from one sample in a study of control samples from healthy donors and cancer patients. Only in-frame clones appear in the TCRdb table, and some are missing; sequencing was by immunoSEQ multiplex PCR. The sample lists tens of thousands of clones, approximately 94% occurring once. The sample was blood. The receptors were gathered from a woman in her thirties in good health.

This clone was observed a single time. J is TRBJ1-6 and V is TRBV2; possibly TRBD1 for D (5 bases). Trimming pared 0 bases from V and 12 bases from J, leaving 12 bases between. CDR3 length: 14 residues. Germline loops: CDR1 SNHLY, CDR2 FYNNEI. The CDR3 DNA reads as TGTGCCAGCAGTGAAGCGTTGGGGGAGGTACCCCTCCACTTT. Amino acid sequence: CASSEALGEVPLHF.

The chain has TRBV13 and TRBJ1-5; 9 nucleotides match TRBD1. Germline lookup yields CDR1 PRHDT and CDR2 FYEKMQ (reference sequence). This CDR3 comprises 15 residues. After removal of 0 bases from V and 7 bases from J, the junction contained 4 bases not matched to a gene. Written as DNA, the CDR3 is TGTGCCAGCAGCTTAGGGGGGACAGGGAACCAGCCCCAGCATTTT. This codes for CASSLGGTGNQPQHF.

The chain combines TRBV9 with TRBJ2-6; 9 nucleotides agree with TRBD1. Germline trimming cut 3 bases from V and 0 bases from J; bases unmatched to any gene: 4. CDR1 is SGDLS and CDR2 is YYNGEE in the germline V gene. This CDR3 contains 17 residues. The CDR3 here is CASSARTGDSGANVLTF. The CDR3 DNA reads as TGTGCCAGCAGCGCCCGGACAGGGGACTCTGGGGCCAACGTCCTGACTTTC.

This chain joins TRBV6-4 and TRBJ1-5; D ambiguous. In germline, CDR1 is MRHNA, CDR2 SNTAGT. This CDR3 is built from 12 residues. V was trimmed by 5 bases and J by 4 bases, leaving 6 bases between them. The CDR3, as DNA: TGTGCCAGCAGTAGATATAATCAGCCCCAGCATTTT. This sequence encodes CASSRYNQPQHF.

For the CDR3, the DNA is TGTGCCAGCAGCTTGGAGGGAATGAACACTGAAGCTTTCTTT. As protein: CASSLEGMNTEAFF. V is TRBV5-5 and J is TRBJ1-1; D is ambiguous. The V end was cut by 0 bases, the J end by 0 bases, with 6 bases between. This CDR3 is 14 amino acids long. From germline, CDR1 is SGHKS and CDR2 YYEKEE (reference sequence).

V gene TRBV29-1 combines with J gene TRBJ2-3, with a weak D call TRBD1 (6 bases). The V gene lost 2 bases and the J gene lost 3 bases, with 18 bases spanning the gap. The germline V gene encodes CDR1 SQVTM and CDR2 ANQGSEA. The CDR3 sequence is 16 residues long. CDR3 region: CSVEPYRVFDTDTQYF. In nucleotides, the CDR3 is TGCAGCGTTGAACCATACAGGGTTTTTGATACAGATACGCAGTATTTT.